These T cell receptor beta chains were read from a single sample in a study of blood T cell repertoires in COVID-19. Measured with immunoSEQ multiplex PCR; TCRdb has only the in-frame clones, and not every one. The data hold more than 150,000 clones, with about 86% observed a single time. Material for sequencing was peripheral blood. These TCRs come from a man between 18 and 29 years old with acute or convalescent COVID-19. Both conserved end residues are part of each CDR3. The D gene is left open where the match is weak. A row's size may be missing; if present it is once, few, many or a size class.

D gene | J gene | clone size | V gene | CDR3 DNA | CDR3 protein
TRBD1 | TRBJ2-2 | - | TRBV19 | TGTGCCAGTAGTATAGTAGGGGGCGAGGGGACCGGGGAGCTGTTTTTT | CASSIVGGEGTGELFF
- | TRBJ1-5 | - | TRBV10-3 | TGTGCCATCGGTGGGCAGAGCAATCAGCCCCAGCATTTT | CAIGGQSNQPQHF
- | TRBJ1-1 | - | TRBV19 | TGTGCCAGTATCAAAACGGGGGGGGCTGAAGCTTTCTTT | CASIKTGGAEAFF
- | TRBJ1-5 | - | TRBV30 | TGTGCCTGGAGTGTACGGGATTATCAGCCCCAGCATTTT | CAWSVRDYQPQHF
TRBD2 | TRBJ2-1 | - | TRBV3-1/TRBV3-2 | TGTGCCAGCAGCCATGACCTAGCGGGGATGAGTGAGCAGTTCTTC | CASSHDLAGMSEQFF
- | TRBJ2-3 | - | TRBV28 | TGTGCCAGCAGAAAAACTAGCACAGATACGCAGTATTTT | CASRKTSTDTQYF
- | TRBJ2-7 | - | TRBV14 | TGTGCCAGCAGCCAAGATTGGGGAGCACGGGAGCAGTACTTC | CASSQDWGAREQYF
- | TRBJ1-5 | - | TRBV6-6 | TGTGCCAGCAGCCTCGAGGGGGGGTTTCAGCCCCAGCATTTT | CASSLEGGFQPQHF
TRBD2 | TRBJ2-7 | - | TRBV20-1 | TGCAGTGCTAGTAAGCCCGGGACTAGCGGGGCAAGTTACTTC | CSASKPGTSGASYF
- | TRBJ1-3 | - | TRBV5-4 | TGTGCCAGCAGCTTTCAATGGGGAACAGGGCCGCGCGGAAACACCATATATTTT | CASSFQWGTGPRGNTIYF
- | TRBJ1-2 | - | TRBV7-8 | TGTGCCAGCAGCTTAGACGGGAATGCTCACTATGGCTACACCTTC | CASSLDGNAHYGYTF
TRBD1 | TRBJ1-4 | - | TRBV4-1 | TGCGCCAGCAGCCAATCCGGGACAGGGGCCGAAAAACTGTTTTTT | CASSQSGTGAEKLFF
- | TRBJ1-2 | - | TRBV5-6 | TGTGCCAGCAGCTTTAGGGTCAGGGGTGGGTATGGCTACACCTTC | CASSFRVRGGYGYTF
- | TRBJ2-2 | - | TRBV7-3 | TGTGCCAGCAGCTTAATCGGGGGTAGAAGAACCGGGGAGCTGTTTTTT | CASSLIGGRRTGELFF
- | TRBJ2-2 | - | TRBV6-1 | TGTGCCAGCAGTGAAACCAACAGGGCGACCGGGGAGCTGTTTTTT | CASSETNRATGELFF
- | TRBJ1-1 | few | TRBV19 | TGTGCCACCCGGGGAACGGCGAACACTGAAGCTTTCTTT | CATRGTANTEAFF
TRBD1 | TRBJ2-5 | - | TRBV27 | TGTGCCAGCAGGTCACAGGGGGCGGTACAAGAGACCCAGTACTTC | CASRSQGAVQETQYF
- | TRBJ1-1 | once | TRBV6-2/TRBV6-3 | TGTGCCAGCAGTTACTGGGGCAACACTGAAGCTTTCTTT | CASSYWGNTEAFF
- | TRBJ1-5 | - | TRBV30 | TGTGCCTGGAGTACAGGGAGCGAACAGCCCCAGCATTTT | CAWSTGSEQPQHF
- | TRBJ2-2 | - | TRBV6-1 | TGTGCCAGCAGTGACCTCCCTAACACCGGGGAGCTGTTTTTT | CASSDLPNTGELFF
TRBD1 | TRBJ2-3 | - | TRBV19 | TGTGCCAGTAGTAATCAGAAGGGGGCAGGGATCACAGATACGCAGTATTTT | CASSNQKGAGITDTQYF
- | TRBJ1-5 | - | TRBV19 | TGTGCCAGTAGTCCGGACGGGGGGACCAATCAGCCCCAGCATTTT | CASSPDGGTNQPQHF
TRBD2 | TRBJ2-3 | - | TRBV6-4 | TGTGCCAGCAGTGTTTCAGCGGGGGGGGACACAGATACGCAGTATTTT | CASSVSAGGDTDTQYF
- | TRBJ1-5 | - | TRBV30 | TGTGCCTGGAGTGAGTCAGGGGAAGTTCAGCCCCAGCATTTT | CAWSESGEVQPQHF
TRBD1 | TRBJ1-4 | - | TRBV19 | TGTGCCAGTAGTGAAGGGACAGCCACCACCGAGGAAAAACTGTTTTTT | CASSEGTATTEEKLFF
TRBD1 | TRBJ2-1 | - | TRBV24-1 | TGTGCCACCAGTGACTTGACAGGGGGCGCAGGGAATGAGCAGTTCTTC | CATSDLTGGAGNEQFF
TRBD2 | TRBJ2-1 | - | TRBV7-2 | TGTGCCAGCAGCTCGACTAGCGGGGGGGCCAATGAGCAGTTCTTC | CASSSTSGGANEQFF
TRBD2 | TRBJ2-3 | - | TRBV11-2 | TGTGCCAGCACCCCGGGACTAGCGGGGGTAGATACGCAGTATTTT | CASTPGLAGVDTQYF
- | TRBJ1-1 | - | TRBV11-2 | TGTGCCAGCAGCCCGAGGAGGTATGGAACAACTGAAGCTTTCTTT | CASSPRRYGTTEAFF
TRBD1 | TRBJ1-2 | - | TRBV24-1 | TGTGCCACCAGTGATCAGACAGGGGGCGGCTACACCTTC | CATSDQTGGGYTF
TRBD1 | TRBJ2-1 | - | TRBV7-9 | TGTGCCAGCAGCTTAGACCACAGGGGGCCTGAGCAGTTCTTC | CASSLDHRGPEQFF
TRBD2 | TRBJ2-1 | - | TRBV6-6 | TGTGCCAGCAGACCCGGGGTAGCGGGAAATGAGCAGTTCTTC | CASRPGVAGNEQFF
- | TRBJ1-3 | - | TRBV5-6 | TGTGCCAGCAGCAGGGAGGGAAGGAACGGAAACACCATATATTTT | CASSREGRNGNTIYF
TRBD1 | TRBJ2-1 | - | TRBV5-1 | TGCGCCAGCAGCAGGGGGGACAGGAGATACGCCAATGAGCAGTTCTTC | CASSRGDRRYANEQFF
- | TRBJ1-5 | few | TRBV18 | TGTGCCAGCTCACCGGCGGAGGGGCGGCAAATACAGCCCCAGCATTTT | CASSPAEGRQIQPQHF
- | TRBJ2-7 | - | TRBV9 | TGTGCCAGCAGCCCAGGGTCCGACCTCTACGAGCAGTACTTC | CASSPGSDLYEQYF
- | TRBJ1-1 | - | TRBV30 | TGTGCCTGGAGTGTTCAGGGGATTGGAGCTTTCTTT | CAWSVQGIGAFF
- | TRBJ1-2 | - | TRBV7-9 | TGTGCCAGCAGCTTAGACAGTGACAACTATGGCTACACCTTC | CASSLDSDNYGYTF
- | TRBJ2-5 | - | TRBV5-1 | TGCGCCAGCAGCTTGACTCGGCCAGGGGAACAAGAGACCCAGTACTTC | CASSLTRPGEQETQYF
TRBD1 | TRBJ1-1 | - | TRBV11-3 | TGTGCCAGCAGCCGACAGGGGGATACTGAAGCTTTCTTT | CASSRQGDTEAFF
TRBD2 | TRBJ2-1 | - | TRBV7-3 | TGTGCCAGCAGTAGTGGCGGGGGATATTACAATGAGCAGTTCTTC | CASSSGGGYYNEQFF
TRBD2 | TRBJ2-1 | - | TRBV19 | TGTGCCAGTAGTATGTCCGGGACTAGCGGAAACAATGAGCAGTTCTTC | CASSMSGTSGNNEQFF
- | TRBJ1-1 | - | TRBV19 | TGTGCCAGTAGTATTTTGGGGAGGAACACTGAAGCTTTCTTT | CASSILGRNTEAFF
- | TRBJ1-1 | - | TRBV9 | TGTGCCAGCAGCGTAGGGAGCAGGGCAGGCACTGAAGCTTTCTTT | CASSVGSRAGTEAFF
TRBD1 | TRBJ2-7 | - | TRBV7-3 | TGTGCCAGCAGCCCCCGACAGGGGGGTGAGCAGTACTTC | CASSPRQGGEQYF
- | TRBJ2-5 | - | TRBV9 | TGTGCCAGCAGCGTAGCTTTGGGGGGGCGTGAGACCCAGTACTTC | CASSVALGGRETQYF
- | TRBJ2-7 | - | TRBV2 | TGTGCCAGCAAAGATCTACGGGGGTTCTACGAGCAGTACTTC | CASKDLRGFYEQYF
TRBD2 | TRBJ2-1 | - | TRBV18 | TGTGCCAGCATCGGCGGGGGGGCCGACAATGAGCAGTTCTTC | CASIGGGADNEQFF
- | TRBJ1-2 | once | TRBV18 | TGTGCCAGCTCCCCGACCAATTACAGGGAAGGCTACACCTTC | CASSPTNYREGYTF
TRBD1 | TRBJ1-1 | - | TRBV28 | TGTGCCAGCAGTCCTCCAGGGGGCGCCTCGACTGAAGCTTTCTTT | CASSPPGGASTEAFF